Here is one TCR beta chain with its context. The source of the sample is a study of tumor-infiltrating lymphocytes in oesophageal squamous cell carcinoma. V was clipped by 3 bases and J by 3 bases, with 7 bases between them. The CDR3 length is 13 residues. The germline V gene has CDR1 MDHEN and CDR2 SYDVKM. A single record per CDR3 protein comes from TCRdb applying MiXCR to the PCR reads. The table has about 12,000 distinct CDR3 sequences, around three fifths seen once. This chain links TRBV28 with TRBJ2-3; D remains unclear. The source of this sequence is a female donor with esophageal squamous cell carcinoma. What was sequenced was esophageal tumor tissue. The CDR3 protein is CASSFRLTDTQYF. The CDR3 region has the DNA TGTGCCAGCAGTTTCCGACTTACAGATACGCAGTATTTT.